This TCR beta chain was identified during a study of vaccination and CD4 T cells after COVID-19. As for treatment: roughly 11-day PBMC culture with coronavirus spike peptide pools or control peptides (ViraFEST assay). The ends were cut back, 2 bases at V and 2 bases at J, with 12 bases in the middle. The CDR3 contains 15 residues. CDR1 is MGHRA and CDR2 is YSYEKL in the germline V gene. A note on this clonotype: The target antigen is unknown.

Sequenced with the Oncomine TCR Beta short-read assay was DNA taken from cultured CD4+ T cells. TCRdb re-derived calls from the PCR reads in MiXCR, one entry per CDR3 protein. This sample yields 9,500 to 10,000 distinct CDR3 sequences, of which roughly 44% are seen a single time; 9% to 15% belongs to the top ten. The receptor comes from a human donor who had recovered from COVID-19. The sequenced sample was CD4+ T cells from blood, cultured in vitro. This rearrangement joins TRBV4-1 to TRBJ2-5, with D maybe TRBD2 (5 bases). The CDR3 DNA is TGCGCCAGCAGCCAATATCGGGAACGGCAAGAGACCCAGTACTTC. It yields the protein CASSQYRERQETQYF.